This section outlines one T cell receptor (beta chain) sequence together with its context. This clone was observed a handful of times. No cognate antigen has been identified for it. No much larger clone exists at a distance of one base, and base qualities are not known. The time point label of this sample denotes: baseline before first vaccination. The vaccinee samples were drawn from two UK trials, COV001 and COV002, one of which was a single-blind randomized controlled phase 2/3 trial testing AZD1222 (ChAdOx1 nCoV-19) in healthy adults. For TCRbeta chain sequencing, PBMC samples were collected from trial participants at day 0 and at day 28 after the second dose. This sample stems from a study of T cell responses to AZD1222 COVID-19 vaccine (dated by TCRdb to the early 2020s). For context, the study as a whole: AZD1222 recipients with second doses at about 4 weeks or about 12 weeks were pooled, because spike-specific TCR depth and breadth did not differ between schedules. TCR sequencing covered fewer than 250 trial participants: approximately 200 given two doses of AZD1222 and some 25 given two doses of MenACWY control vaccine. Trial participants were enrolled into age subgroups of 18-55, 56-69 and 70-plus years, which contained 148, 28 and 57 TCR-sequenced participants, respectively. What the research found in general, with its limitations: After two AZD1222 doses, both the breadth and the depth of spike-specific TCRs were significantly higher than at day 0 and than in MenACWY recipients. Participants were mostly white British and included more females than males, and it was suggested by the authors that clonal diversity may have been underestimated. Because no day 14 peak-response samples were available, repertoires were characterized only after the peak T cell response. Conclusions about previously exposed vaccinees are limited because only 5 or 6 AZD1222 recipients were SARS-CoV-2 seropositive at baseline. In the small 56-69-year group, the increase in depth fell short of significance, most likely because of low power. Vaccine-associated CD4 TCRs spanned the whole spike protein, with dominant responses in regions 160-218 and 743-854. Reportedly, close to half of the unique spike-specific TCRs recognized epitopes lying outside the regions that are mutated in the B.1.351 and B.1.1.7 variants.

The CDR3 regions of human TCRbeta chains were analyzed by immunosequencing. The authors processed their data as follows. TCRs in the repertoires were matched against a reference library of SARS-CoV-2-specific TCRs that had been generated with the MIRA antigen-specificity platform. Breadth meant the fraction of unique TCRs that were SARS-CoV-2-associated, whereas depth meant the fraction of total T cells that were SARS-CoV-2-associated. Using the MIRA data, each spike-specific TCR was assigned both to the spike region to which the TCR was reactive and to a CD4 or CD8 class. Log10-transformed breadth and depth values were compared by one-way ANOVA with Sidak's multiple comparisons tests. TCRdb re-hosts the immuneACCESS table, in-frame sequences only. Its copies lack some clones; in the studies checked, an unresolved V gene accounts for under half of them, and the cause for the rest is not known. That table furnishes V, J and clone size, whereas the DNA furnished D and trimming. Present in this sample are 110,000 to 150,000 clones, approximately 85% of which were seen just once. 8% of the sample is taken by the ten largest.

Inclusive of the bounding cysteine and phenylalanine, the CDR3 is 15 residues long. Of the read, only the CDR3 DNA is kept; its 45 bases are in frame from base 1. V and J are trimmed by 1 base and 5 bases, and the gene matches miss 7 bases of the junction. As encoded in the germline V gene, CDR1 is MNHNS while CDR2 is SASEGT. Sample: peripheral blood, taken on day 0 of AZD1222 vaccination. The receptor was isolated from an adult in good health. The chain couples TRBV6-1 to TRBJ1-2; the junction holds 7 bases that match TRBD1. The CDR3 has the sequence CASSEVGTAQYGYTF. The nucleotides are TGTGCCAGCAGTGAAGTTGGGACAGCCCAATATGGCTACACCTTC.